This T cell receptor beta chain was recorded in a study of neoadjuvant anti-PD-1 for oral cavity cancer. Overall study context: Most patients had three to four biweekly doses of 3 mg/kg nivolumab before resection. Patients without progression got a fourth dose around day 43.

The data were produced by immunoSEQ multiplex PCR, yet TCRdb's version contains in-frame clones alone and is incomplete. The data show 35,000 to 40,000 clones, around two fifths seen once. V lost 0 bases, J lost 2 bases, and 7 bases lay in between. CDR1 and CDR2 (germline): SGHAT, FQNNGV. This CDR3 spans 14 amino acids. As for time point: after neoadjuvant nivolumab, at surgical resection. Cohort: HPV-negative, locally advanced oral cavity squamous cell carcinoma patients. This TCR was sampled from a person aged 35 to 85 with oral cavity squamous cell carcinoma. Source: tumor tissue, taken after nivolumab (anti-PD-1) treatment. The chain uses TRBV11-2 and TRBJ2-5; D is unresolved. The chain's CDR3 is CASSLDNFQETQYF. For the CDR3, the DNA is TGTGCCAGCAGCTTAGATAACTTTCAAGAGACCCAGTACTTC.